The T cell receptor beta chain under discussion was sequenced for a study of T cell responses to AZD1222 COVID-19 vaccine. As regards this clone: Its antigen is currently unknown.

General study points: The study reported that nearly half of spike-specific TCRs target unmutated variant regions. Every sample of the repertoires postdated the peak T cell response. White British donors predominated, females outnumbered males, and clonal diversity was possibly underestimated.

Produced via immunoSEQ multiplex PCR; TCRdb's table is partial and in-frame only. The sample includes under 95,000 clones, roughly 85% seen only once; the top ten take more than 7%. This receptor was taken from an adult in good health. The specimen comprised peripheral blood, sampled on day 0 of AZD1222 vaccination.

Written as DNA, the CDR3 is TGCAGCGTTCGGACAGGGCCCGGGGCAGATACGCAGTATTTT. Its protein is CSVRTGPGADTQYF. The chain combines TRBV29-1 with TRBJ2-3; 8 bases are shared with TRBD1. In germline, CDR1 is SQVTM, CDR2 ANQGSEA. V shed 5 bases, J shed 4 bases, and the junction held 8 bases outside the gene matches. The CDR3 covers 14 residues.